This TCR beta chain comes out of a study of T-cell reconstitution after alpha-beta-depleted transplantation in children. This CDR3 has 16 amino acids. J gave up 1 base and V 5 bases, and 5 bases lay outside the gene matches. CDR1 is SGHTA, CDR2 FQGTGA, per germline. Construction of the TCRbeta library involved unique molecular identifiers. TCRdb reprocessed the PCR reads with MiXCR, giving one entry per CDR3 protein. Of about 460,000 distinct CDR3 sequences in the sample, 12% were seen once. This rearrangement joins TRBV7-3 to TRBJ2-1, with 10 bases that match TRBD2. The sample here was PBMCs from the stem cell graft donor, taken from the stem cell graft. This clonotype was sampled from a human donor who donated a stem cell graft to a child with combined immunodeficiency. CDR3 residues: CASSGGTSASYNEQFF. As DNA, the CDR3 is TGTGCCAGCAGCGGGGGGACTAGCGCTTCCTACAATGAGCAGTTCTTC.